These 12 T cell receptor beta chains came from one sample sequenced in a study of CD8 T cells in ankylosing spondylitis. Findings and limits, study-wide: Characteristic of ankylosing spondylitis blood, it appeared, was a TCR beta motif comprising several highly homologous variants.

TCRdb reanalysed the 5' RACE reads using MiXCR and keeps one entry per CDR3 protein. In the table there are fewer than 550,000 distinct CDR3 sequences, about 5.2% of which are singletons. Antigens of these TCRs are unknown. Sample: blood, either unsorted or a sorted T cell fraction (not recorded which). The receptors were sampled from a male donor with ankylosing spondylitis.

The chain couples TRBV5-4 to TRBJ2-3, with 9 bases aligning to TRBD2. The germline V gene encodes CDR1 SGHNT and CDR2 YYREEE (reference sequence). Unmatched junction bases numbered 12, after V lost 4 bases and J lost 6 bases. CDR3 length: 16 amino acids. The CDR3 is CASSQMRRGGSDTQYF. The CDR3 DNA reads TGTGCCAGCAGCCAAATGCGGCGGGGGGGCTCCGATACGCAGTATTTT.

This clonotype was seen ten or more times. J is TRBJ2-3 and V is TRBV20-1; tentatively, D is TRBD1 (6 bases). This CDR3 is 11 amino acids long. V dropped 4 bases and J dropped 7 bases, with 9 bases sitting between them. CDR1 DFQATT and CDR2 SNEGSKA come from the germline V gene (reference sequence). CDR3 sequence: CSATTGYTQYF. The CDR3 nucleotides read TGCAGTGCTACCACAGGGTATACGCAGTATTTT.

The chain links TRBV7-8 to TRBJ2-1; no reliable D call. The CDR3 contains 12 residues. The V end was cut by 0 bases, the J end by 7 bases, with 4 bases between. CDR1 and CDR2 (germline): SGHVS, FQNEAQ. CDR3 residues: CASSLAHNEQFF. The CDR3 DNA is TGTGCCAGCAGCTTAGCCCATAATGAGCAGTTCTTC.

This clonotype was observed a few times. The germline gene is not matched at one end of the junction; a read error may be the cause. The chain couples TRBV30 to TRBJ1-5, with D hard to call. Germline-derived CDR1 and CDR2 are GTSNPN and SVGIG (reference sequence). The CDR3 extends over 9 amino acids. Here the CDR3 DNA reads TGTGCCCGGAGGTTAGCCCAGCATTTT. Translation gives CARRLAQHF.

In regard to this clonotype: It may be a read error: a sequence one base away is much more abundant. V is TRBV7-9 and J is TRBJ2-5, with a possible D match to TRBD2 (5 bases). Germline assignment: CDR1 SEHNR and CDR2 FQNEAQ (reference sequence). This CDR3 spans 13 amino acids. CDR3 sequence reads: CAISFGLPETQYF. The CDR3 DNA reads TGTGCCATCAGCTTCGGACTCCCGGAGACCCAGTACTTC.

This chain connects TRBV6-1 to TRBJ2-1; 8 bases fit TRBD1. The CDR3 is made up of 13 amino acids. Germline V gives CDR1 MNHNS, CDR2 SASEGT. V lost 6 bases and J lost 7; bases outside the gene matches: 5. The CDR3 DNA reads as TGTGCCAGCAGAACTTACAGGGGGAATGAGCAGTTCTTC. This encodes CASRTYRGNEQFF.

The chain has TRBV4-3 and TRBJ2-5; 9 bases align to TRBD2. The germline CDR1 and CDR2 sequences are LGHNA and YSLEER. Trimming cost V 1 base and J 5 bases; bases outside gene matches: 5. The CDR3 contains 15 residues. The CDR3 coding sequence is TGCGCCAGCAGCCAAGTGCGGGAGGGAGGCGAGACCCAGTACTTC. Amino acid sequence: CASSQVREGGETQYF.

This clonotype occurred many times. V is TRBV7-2 and J is TRBJ1-1, with D unclear. CDR3 size: 15 residues. Germline assignment: CDR1 SGHTA and CDR2 FQGNSA. Trimming cost V 1 base and J 0 bases, with 9 bases left between them. CDR3 coding DNA: TGTGCCAGCAGCTTAGAATTCGTAGTGAACACTGAAGCTTTCTTT. This sequence encodes CASSLEFVVNTEAFF.

In its sample, this clonotype was seen many times. The chain combines TRBV5-1 with TRBJ2-2; 8 bases are shared with TRBD1. Germline CDR1 is SGHRS and CDR2 is YFSETQ. This CDR3 contains 15 residues. With 4 bases clipped from V and 6 bases from J, the junction kept 8 bases outside the gene matches. The DNA of the CDR3 is TGCGCCAGCAGCCACGGGACAGGTCTTCCCGGGGAGCTGTTTTTT. The encoded protein is CASSHGTGLPGELFF. The full variable domain, rest sourced from reference TRBV5-1 and TRBJ2-2, is KAGVTQTPRYLIKTRGQQVTLSCSPISGHRSVSWYQQTPGQGLQFLFEYFSETQRNKGNFPGRFSGRQFSNSRSEMNVSTLELGDSALYLCASSHGTGLPGELFFGEGSRLTVL.

The V and J genes are TRBV5-4 and TRBJ2-3; D is perhaps TRBD1 (5 bases). Trimming removed 3 bases at V and 1 base at J, with 12 bases between. The CDR3 loop spans 15 amino acids. Germline CDR1 and CDR2: SGHNT and YYREEE (reference sequence). The chain's CDR3 is CASSSMTERTDTQYF. The CDR3 DNA is TGTGCCAGCAGCTCGATGACAGAGCGCACAGATACGCAGTATTTT.

This clonotype was counted many times. This chain connects TRBV28 to TRBJ2-5; D is unresolved. V shed 3 bases and J shed 9 bases, with 14 bases lying between them. Per the germline V gene, CDR1 is MDHEN and CDR2 is SYDVKM. The CDR3 runs 13 residues. As DNA, the CDR3 is TGTGCCAGCAGTTTCCTCCCGACGGCGGCCCAGTACTTC. Translating gives CASSFLPTAAQYF.

This clonotype was observed many times. The chain carries TRBV27 and TRBJ2-7; 9 positions match TRBD1. The CDR3 runs 14 residues. The V gene end was trimmed by 5 bases and the J gene end by 3 bases; junction bases not matched to a gene: 5. CDR1 and CDR2 from the germline V gene are MNHEY and SMNVEV (reference sequence). In DNA, the CDR3 is TGTGCCAGCAGTGCCGGGACAGGGTACTACGAGCAGTACTTC. Protein: CASSAGTGYYEQYF.